This T cell receptor (beta chain) was obtained from a study of cytomegalovirus exposure and HLA in healthy donors. Background on the study: According to later analysis, the same platform produced the 110 or so validation and several hundred first-cohort repertoires. Study-wide findings and caveats: The study flagged some 180 TCR beta chains as cytomegalovirus-associated. Three CMV-associated chains proved CMV antigen-specific in vitro. TCR sequences were mostly rare, though some public TCRs occurred in many donors.

In the case of this clone: Its antigen is unidentified.

Method: immunoSEQ multiplex PCR; TCRdb's copy keeps in-frame clones and lacks some. This table has tens of thousands of clones, about 93% appearing once. The sample taken for sequencing was PBMCs. The TCR sequence derives from a woman between 18 and 29 years old in good health and CMV-seronegative.

CDR3 nucleotide sequence: TGCAGTGCTCCGGGACAGGGCGGCTACACCTTC. It encodes CSAPGQGGYTF. The chain recombines TRBV20-1 with TRBJ1-2; TRBD1 matches 9 bases. Trimming took 5 bases from V and 8 from J; bases not matched to a gene: 3. The CDR3 has 11 amino acids. CDR1 and CDR2 from the germline V gene are DFQATT and SNEGSKA (reference sequence).